Each of the 8 T cell receptor beta chains below was sequenced from the same sample in a study of a mutant IDH1 vaccine in newly diagnosed glioma. Time point here: week 47, end of study. Vaccinated patients received 300 ug of mutant IDH1 20-mer peptide per dose, with topical imiquimod. The method was immunoSEQ multiplex PCR; TCRdb's version includes in-frame clones alone and lacks a portion of them. The data contain about 56,000 clones, roughly 76% of them seen just once; the ten biggest clones take up 5.3%. No antigen has been assigned to these receptors. The sample in question was PBMCs, obtained from a glioma patient whose treatment included an IDH1 peptide vaccine. Receptor source: a middle-aged man with glioma.

The chain employs TRBV5-1 and TRBJ2-6; D unresolved. The CDR3 contains 14 residues. Germline V gives CDR1 SGHRS, CDR2 YFSETQ. V gave up 4 bases and J gave up 1 base, with 6 bases separating them. Written as DNA, the CDR3 is TGCGCCAGCAGCCAGGATTCTGGGGCCAACGTCCTGACTTTC. Translating it yields CASSQDSGANVLTF.

The V call is TRBV29-1, the J call TRBJ2-7; D unresolved. CDR3 size: 13 residues. Between the trimmed V and J ends, which lost 2 bases and 0 bases, there was a span of 8 bases. From germline, CDR1 is SQVTM and CDR2 ANQGSEA. The CDR3 here is CSVEQLRSYEQYF. The CDR3 DNA reads as TGCAGCGTTGAACAACTACGCTCCTACGAGCAGTACTTC.

This clone showed up many times. The chain's CDR3 is CASNSEGGTNGYTF. For the CDR3, the DNA is TGCGCCAGCAACTCGGAAGGGGGGACAAATGGCTACACCTTC. The chain joins TRBV5-1 to TRBJ1-2, with D tentatively TRBD1 (6 bases). The germline V and J ends were trimmed by 6 bases and 6 bases, with 18 bases remaining between them. Germline V lookup: CDR1 SGHRS, CDR2 YFSETQ. CDR3 length: 14 residues. The variable domain in full, with the rest retrieved from reference TRBV5-1 and TRBJ1-2, is KAGVTQTPRYLIKTRGQQVTLSCSPISGHRSVSWYQQTPGQGLQFLFEYFSETQRNKGNFPGRFSGRQFSNSRSEMNVSTLELGDSALYLCASNSEGGTNGYTFGSGTRLTVV.

This chain connects TRBV5-4 to TRBJ1-2, with D possibly matching TRBD1 (5 bases). Germline CDR1 and CDR2: SGHNT and YYREEE (reference sequence). The CDR3 length is 15 residues. Trimming stripped 1 base from V and 0 bases from J, with 10 bases between. CDR3 loop: CASSLQGRANYGYTF. In nucleotides, the CDR3 is TGTGCCAGCAGCTTGCAGGGACGGGCTAACTATGGCTACACCTTC.

The rearrangement joins TRBV5-6 to TRBJ2-3; 13 bases are shared with TRBD2. Germline CDR1 is SGHDT and CDR2 is YYEEEE. With V trimmed by 4 bases and J by 5 bases, 7 bases remained unmatched. This CDR3 region has 16 residues. The CDR3 spells CASSPGLAGDGDTQYF. CDR3 coding DNA: TGTGCCAGCAGCCCTGGACTAGCGGGGGACGGAGATACGCAGTATTTT.

The chain joins TRBV5-1 to TRBJ2-7; 10 bases agree with TRBD1. The CDR3 is 15 residues long. Germline V lookup: CDR1 SGHRS, CDR2 YFSETQ. With V trimmed by 2 bases and J by 4 bases, 6 bases remained unmatched. The CDR3 here is CASSLSGQGTYEQYF. The CDR3 DNA sequence: TGCGCCAGCAGCTTATCGGGACAGGGGACATACGAGCAGTACTTC.

The chain couples TRBV19 to TRBJ1-4; D perhaps matches TRBD1 (6 bases). This CDR3 is 14 amino acids long. V shed 6 bases and J shed 8 bases, with 16 bases lying between them. The germline gives CDR1 LNHDA, CDR2 SQIVND (reference sequence). The CDR3 nucleotides are TGTGCCAGTAGCCCTTCACAGGGAGGGGAAAAACTGTTTTTT. Protein: CASSPSQGGEKLFF.

This clone was counted a single time. The genes are TRBV5-1 and TRBJ1-3; weak D call: TRBD1 (6 bases). The CDR3 runs to 16 residues. From germline, CDR1 is SGHRS and CDR2 YFSETQ. The V and J ends lost 0 bases and 0 bases respectively, with 10 bases between them. The CDR3 loop reads CASSLGQASSGNTIYF. CDR3 in DNA: TGCGCCAGCAGCTTGGGACAGGCTTCCTCTGGAAACACCATATATTTT.